This entry lists 32 T cell receptor beta chains sequenced from one sample in a study of cytomegalovirus exposure and HLA in healthy donors (dated by TCRdb to the late 2010s). Libraries were built with the immunoSEQ multiplex PCR assay. A mixture of 60 forward primers for TCR Vbeta segments and 13 reverse primers for TCR Jbeta segments was used in the multiplex PCR. The table comes from immuneACCESS by way of TCRdb, which keeps in-frame sequences with V and J called. Part of the clones is missing from these tables; in studies checked, under half for an unresolved V gene and the rest for unknown reasons. The sample table includes about 84,000 clones. 0.58% of the sample is held by the ten biggest clonotypes. Specimen: PBMCs. The source of these receptors is a man aged 50-59 years in good health and CMV-seronegative.

V is TRBV19 and J is TRBJ1-5, with a tentative D call TRBD1 (5 bases). Germline V gene data show CDR1 as LNHDA and CDR2 as SQIVND (reference sequence). CDR3 length equals 13 residues. V was shortened by 5 bases and J by 4 bases, with 9 bases between the two germline ends. The chain's CDR3 is CASSQGLNQPQHF. CDR3 DNA sequence: TGTGCCAGTAGTCAGGGTTTGAATCAGCCCCAGCATTTT.

The chain carries TRBV9 and TRBJ1-1, with D possibly being TRBD1 (5 bases). Trimming took 4 bases from V and 5 from J, leaving 21 bases between them. CDR1 and CDR2 from the germline V gene are SGDLS and YYNGEE. The CDR3 length is 16 residues. CDR3 region: CASSPPGSGVRTEAFF. DNA for the CDR3: TGTGCCAGCAGCCCACCGGGGTCGGGGGTGAGGACTGAAGCTTTCTTT.

The V and J genes are TRBV4-1 and TRBJ2-4; D gene uncertain. Between the trimmed V and J ends, which lost 2 bases and 1 base, there was a span of 9 bases. The CDR3 loop spans 15 amino acids. Germline values: CDR1 MGHRA, CDR2 YSYEKL. As DNA, the CDR3 is TGCGCCAGCAGCCAAAACCTCGGGGCCAAAAACATTCAGTACTTC. Its protein is CASSQNLGAKNIQYF.

J is TRBJ1-2 and V is TRBV7-9; 9 nucleotides align to TRBD1. Trimming at V came to 4 bases and at J to 0 bases, leaving 9 bases not matched to a gene. The CDR3 is made up of 17 amino acids. The V gene's germline CDR1 is SEHNR and CDR2 FQNEAQ (reference sequence). CDR3 DNA: TGTGCCAGCAGCTATCCGGGACAGGGAGGGTCTAACTATGGCTACACCTTC. Encoded protein: CASSYPGQGGSNYGYTF.

The J gene is TRBJ1-5, the V gene TRBV7-2, with TRBD1 as a possible D gene (5 bases). The CDR3 has 14 amino acids. CDR1 and CDR2 from the germline V gene are SGHTA and FQGNSA. V was trimmed by 5 bases and J by 6 bases, leaving 14 bases between them. The CDR3 nucleotides read TGTGCCAGCAGCGAACAAGGGGTTGGTCAGCCCCAGCATTTT. This codes for CASSEQGVGQPQHF.

The chain combines TRBV7-9 with TRBJ2-1; weak D call: TRBD1 (6 bases). Germline-derived CDR1 and CDR2 are SEHNR and FQNEAQ (reference sequence). Trimming left V 0 bases short and J 6 bases short, with 12 bases between. The CDR3 consists of 15 residues. The CDR3 bases are TGTGCCAGCAGCTTAGCCCACACAGGGCCCAATGAGCAGTTCTTC. Translated, it gives CASSLAHTGPNEQFF.

The chain has TRBV5-4 and TRBJ1-2; perhaps TRBD1 as D (5 bases). Germline CDR1 is SGHNT and CDR2 is YYREEE (reference sequence). The V and J ends lost 3 bases and 8 bases respectively, with 14 bases between them. The CDR3 has 13 amino acids. The CDR3 is CASSSRGGVGYTF. CDR3 in DNA: TGTGCCAGCAGCTCAAGGGGCGGAGTAGGCTACACCTTC.

This chain joins TRBV29-1 and TRBJ2-5; tentative D call: TRBD2 (5 bases). The V gene lost 4 bases and the J gene lost 7 bases, with 10 bases spanning the gap. From germline, CDR1 is SQVTM and CDR2 ANQGSEA. The CDR3 contains 11 residues. This CDR3 reads CSVGLEVTQYF. DNA of the CDR3: TGCAGCGTTGGTTTGGAGGTGACCCAGTACTTC. Complete variable domain (other parts from reference TRBV29-1 and TRBJ2-5): SAVISQKPSRDICQRGTSLTIQCQVDSQVTMMFWYRQQPGQSLTLIATANQGSEATYESGFVIDKFPISRPNLTFSTLTVSNMSPEDSSIYLCSVGLEVTQYFGPGTRLLVL.

The rearrangement joins TRBV14 to TRBJ2-7, with 8 bases aligning to TRBD2. Germline CDR1 SGHDN, CDR2 FVKESK. The CDR3 is 15 amino acids. Trimming cost V 4 bases and J 2 bases; bases outside gene matches: 7. CDR3 region: CASSPSGGEAYEQYF. CDR3 sequence (DNA): TGTGCCAGCAGCCCATCGGGGGGGGAGGCCTACGAGCAGTACTTC.

The chain combines TRBV28 with TRBJ2-1; 8 bases agree with TRBD2. Germline CDR1 and CDR2: MDHEN and SYDVKM. The CDR3 contains 15 residues. The trim removed 3 bases at V and 6 bases at J, leaving 7 bases unmatched. CDR3: CASSFSSGPTNEQFF. For the CDR3, the DNA is TGTGCCAGCAGTTTCTCTAGCGGGCCCACCAATGAGCAGTTCTTC. Variable domain in full (rest from reference TRBV28 and TRBJ2-1): DVKVTQSSRYLVKRTGEKVFLECVQDMDHENMFWYRQDPGLGLRLIYFSYDVKMKEKGDIPEGYSVSREKKERFSLILESASTNQTSMYLCASSFSSGPTNEQFFGPGTRLTVL.

The chain combines TRBV28 with TRBJ2-5, with D perhaps matching TRBD2 (6 bases). Germline CDR1 and CDR2: MDHEN and SYDVKM. The CDR3 spans 15 residues. The V and J ends lost 5 bases and 4 bases respectively, with 17 bases between them. Here the CDR3 reads CASSQYSAGRETQYF. CDR3 nucleotide sequence: TGTGCCAGCAGTCAATATTCGGCGGGGAGAGAGACCCAGTACTTC.

Here the CDR3 DNA reads TGCGCCAGCAGCATAGTCGTGAGATCACCCTACGAGCAGTACTTC. As protein: CASSIVVRSPYEQYF. This chain joins TRBV4-1 and TRBJ2-7; D is uncertain. Trimming shortened V by 5 bases and J by 2 bases, and 16 bases separated the two germline ends. There are 15 residues in the CDR3. The germline gives CDR1 MGHRA, CDR2 YSYEKL.

The V and J genes are TRBV11-2 and TRBJ1-1; D is uncertain. This CDR3 spans 13 amino acids. CDR1 SGHAT and CDR2 FQNNGV come from the germline V gene. V shed 1 base and J shed 4 bases, with 7 bases lying between them. The CDR3 spells CASSLARRTEAFF. DNA of the CDR3: TGTGCCAGCAGCTTAGCTAGACGCACTGAAGCTTTCTTT. The variable domain in full, completed from reference TRBV11-2 and TRBJ1-1, reads EAGVAQSPRYKIIEKRQSVAFWCNPISGHATLYWYQQILGQGPKLLIQFQNNGVVDDSQLPKDRFSAERLKGVDSTLKIQPAKLEDSAVYLCASSLARRTEAFFGQGTRLTVV.

V is TRBV6-1 and J is TRBJ2-5, with 9 positions matching TRBD1. The assigned J gene may be wrong: the sequence end matches TRBJ2-7 better. The CDR3 runs to 15 residues. In germline, CDR1 is MNHNS, CDR2 SASEGT. In DNA form, the CDR3 reads TGTGCCAGCAGTTTTTCGGACAGGGGCTTCTCCGAGCAGTACTTC. Its protein product is CASSFSDRGFSEQYF.

The CDR3 region is CASTRDSGANVLTF. The CDR3 bases are TGTGCCAGTACACGGGACTCTGGGGCCAACGTCCTGACTTTC. V usage is TRBV19 and J usage is TRBJ2-6; the D gene is possibly TRBD2 (5 bases). V was cut by 7 bases and J by 0 bases, with 7 bases left in between. Germline V gene data show CDR1 as LNHDA and CDR2 as SQIVND (reference sequence). The length of the CDR3 is 14 residues.

V is TRBV27 and J is TRBJ2-7, with TRBD1 matching over 10 bases. The germline V gene has CDR1 MNHEY and CDR2 SMNVEV (reference sequence). This CDR3 contains 15 residues. V lost 5 bases to trimming and J lost 1 base; unmatched junction nucleotides: 5. CDR3 coding DNA: TGTGCCAGCAGTCCGGGACAGGGGTTTTCCTACGAGCAGTACTTC. The encoded protein is CASSPGQGFSYEQYF.

The chain links TRBV6-5 to TRBJ2-7; D is perhaps TRBD1 (6 bases). V dropped 4 bases and J dropped 3 bases, with 10 bases sitting between them. This CDR3 spans 13 amino acids. Germline-derived CDR1 and CDR2 are MNHEY and SVGAGI. The CDR3 coding sequence is TGTGCCAGCAGTTCAACAGGGCTCTACGAGCAGTACTTC. It codes for CASSSTGLYEQYF.

The chain recombines TRBV7-3 with TRBJ2-3, with 15 bases identical to TRBD2. Germline CDR1 and CDR2: SGHTA and FQGTGA. The V gene end was trimmed by 5 bases and the J gene end by 2 bases; junction bases not matched to a gene: 8. The CDR3 covers 18 residues. DNA for the CDR3: TGTGCCAGCAGCCTGGGACTAGCGGGGGGCTCCCTCACAGATACGCAGTATTTT. Translating gives CASSLGLAGGSLTDTQYF.

The gene calls are TRBV19 and TRBJ2-5; 13 bases are a match to TRBD2. This CDR3 is built from 17 residues. With 1 base clipped from V and 3 bases from J, the junction kept 5 bases outside the gene matches. Germline lookup yields CDR1 LNHDA and CDR2 SQIVND (reference sequence). The CDR3 DNA is TGTGCCAGTAGTATAGCCCCGGGACTAGCGGGGAAAGAGACCCAGTACTTC. Translating gives CASSIAPGLAGKETQYF. The whole variable domain, filled in from reference TRBV19 and TRBJ2-5, reads DGGITQSPKYLFRKEGQNVTLSCEQNLNHDAMYWYRQDPGQGLRLIYYSQIVNDFQKGDIAEGYSVSREKKESFPLTVTSAQKNPTAFYLCASSIAPGLAGKETQYFGPGTRLLVL.

V gene TRBV6-5 combines with J gene TRBJ2-2; a weak D match, TRBD2 (7 bases). Trimming removed 1 base at V and 6 bases at J, with 12 bases between. The V gene's germline CDR1 is MNHEY and CDR2 SVGAGI. The CDR3 has 15 amino acids. The CDR3 reads CASSYFGGRPGELFF. In DNA, the CDR3 is TGTGCCAGCAGTTACTTCGGGGGGCGTCCCGGGGAGCTGTTTTTT.

The rearrangement uses TRBV11-2 and TRBJ1-2; D perhaps matches TRBD1 (5 bases). The CDR3 is made up of 16 amino acids. The germline V gene has CDR1 SGHAT and CDR2 FQNNGV. Trimming cost V 3 bases and J 4 bases, with 18 bases left between them. The DNA of the CDR3 is TGTGCCAGCAGCTTGGATTTCGGGACTTGGCGCTATGGCTACACCTTC. Translation gives CASSLDFGTWRYGYTF.

The V gene is TRBV5-8, the J gene TRBJ1-5, with D tentatively TRBD1 (5 bases). The germline V gene has CDR1 SGHTS and CDR2 YDEGEE. The CDR3 contains 14 residues. Trimming took off 2 bases at V and 9 bases at J, with 15 bases between the two ends. The CDR3 DNA sequence: TGTGCCAGCAGCTTCGGACACCGGTCGGGGCCCCAGCATTTT. Translating it yields CASSFGHRSGPQHF.

The chain couples TRBV7-9 to TRBJ2-7; possible D gene TRBD1, 5 bases. Trimming left V 5 bases short and J 0 bases short, with 11 bases between. The CDR3 totals 14 residues. The germline CDR1 and CDR2 sequences are SEHNR and FQNEAQ (reference sequence). The CDR3 here is CASSEGHNSYEQYF. The DNA of the CDR3 is TGTGCCAGCAGCGAAGGACACAACTCCTACGAGCAGTACTTC.

About this clone: The same CDR3 also results from other DNA sequences found in this sample. The chain combines TRBV5-1 with TRBJ2-5; D possibly corresponds to TRBD1 (5 bases). This CDR3 has 14 amino acids. The germline V gene encodes CDR1 SGHRS and CDR2 YFSETQ. Trimming removed 0 bases from V and 4 bases from J, with 10 bases in between. DNA for the CDR3: TGCGCCAGCAGCTTGGGCCAGGGCGGAGAGACCCAGTACTTC. Encoded protein: CASSLGQGGETQYF.

As to this clone: At the DNA level, this CDR3 is encoded by other sequences in the same sample as well. Written as DNA, the CDR3 is TGCGCCAGCAGCCCTCGACAAGGTTCCTATCCTCTTGCAACTAATGAAAAACTGTTTTTT. This codes for CASSPRQGSYPLATNEKLFF. This rearrangement joins TRBV5-1 to TRBJ1-4, with D unclear. V gave up 4 bases and J gave up 0 bases, with 25 bases separating them. The CDR3 spans 20 residues. Germline CDR1 reads SGHRS; CDR2 reads YFSETQ. Complete variable domain (other parts from reference TRBV5-1 and TRBJ1-4): KAGVTQTPRYLIKTRGQQVTLSCSPISGHRSVSWYQQTPGQGLQFLFEYFSETQRNKGNFPGRFSGRQFSNSRSEMNVSTLELGDSALYLCASSPRQGSYPLATNEKLFFGSGTQLSVL.

The chain employs TRBV18 and TRBJ2-7; 12 nucleotides line up with TRBD1. Germline CDR1 KGHSH, CDR2 LQKENI. Trimming removed 3 bases from V and 7 bases from J; junction bases left unmatched: 7. CDR3 length: 15 residues. Here the CDR3 reads CASSPGTGGLWEQYF. The DNA for the CDR3 is TGTGCCAGCTCACCGGGGACAGGGGGCTTGTGGGAGCAGTACTTC. Combining the CDR3 with reference TRBV18 and TRBJ2-7 gives the whole variable domain NAGVMQNPRHLVRRRGQEARLRCSPMKGHSHVYWYRQLPEEGLKFMVYLQKENIIDESGMPKERFSAEFPKEGPSILRIQQVVRGDSAAYFCASSPGTGGLWEQYFGPGTRLTVT.

Written as DNA, the CDR3 is TGTGCCGGGGGACAGGACTATGGCTACACCTTC. It is translated as CAGGQDYGYTF. V usage is TRBV28 and J usage is TRBJ1-2, with TRBD1 matching 8 bases. The CDR3 totals 11 residues. CDR1 and CDR2 (germline): MDHEN, SYDVKM. Trimming at V came to 11 bases and at J to 3 bases, leaving 2 bases not matched to a gene.

This rearrangement joins TRBV18 to TRBJ2-7, with D perhaps TRBD2 (6 bases). Germline CDR1 KGHSH, CDR2 LQKENI. The V end lost 6 bases, the J end lost 3 bases, and 15 bases lay between the germline ends. The length of the CDR3 is 14 residues. The CDR3 sequence is CASSNRGTRYEQYF. The CDR3, as DNA: TGTGCCAGCTCGAATCGCGGGACGCGCTACGAGCAGTACTTC.

This rearrangement joins TRBV7-6 to TRBJ1-5; TRBD1 matches 7 bases. The CDR3 contains 14 residues. The junction had 1 base not matched to a gene; V was cut back by 1 base and J by 4 bases. CDR1 and CDR2 (germline): SGHVS, FNYEAQ. CDR3 DNA: TGTGCCAGCAGCTTAGGACAGGGAAATCAGCCCCAGCATTTT. It is translated as CASSLGQGNQPQHF. The whole variable domain, filled in from reference TRBV7-6 and TRBJ1-5, reads GAGVSQSPRYKVTKRGQDVALRCDPISGHVSLYWYRQALGQGPEFLTYFNYEAQQDKSGLPNDRFSAERPEGSISTLTIQRTEQRDSAMYRCASSLGQGNQPQHFGDGTRLSIL.

The rearrangement uses TRBV15 and TRBJ1-5; 7 nucleotides line up with TRBD1. The J segment lost 7 bases and the V segment lost 5 bases, leaving 8 bases of the junction unmatched. This CDR3 has 14 amino acids. Per germline, CDR1 LNHNV and CDR2 YYDKDF (reference sequence). The CDR3 sequence is CATSSRQGGQPQHF. In DNA, the CDR3 is TGTGCCACCAGCTCCCGACAGGGTGGGCAGCCCCAGCATTTT.

This chain connects TRBV6-6 to TRBJ2-3; a possible D gene is TRBD1 (5 bases). The CDR3 runs to 11 residues. Per germline, CDR1 MNHNY and CDR2 SVGAGI (reference sequence). V was cut by 2 bases and J by 12 bases, with 9 bases left in between. Here the CDR3 reads CASSYRGFQYF. The CDR3 coding sequence is TGTGCCAGCAGTTACAGGGGTTTCCAGTATTTT.

The chain couples TRBV11-3 to TRBJ2-7, with no clear D. The CDR3 loop spans 14 amino acids. V was trimmed by 1 base and J by 0 bases, leaving 7 bases between them. CDR1 SGHNT and CDR2 YENEEA come from the germline V gene. The CDR3 DNA follows: TGTGCCAGCAGCTTAGGCGGCAGCTCCTACGAGCAGTACTTC. The encoded protein is CASSLGGSSYEQYF.